The rows below give T cell receptor beta chains drawn from one sample of a study of T cells after yellow fever vaccination. TCRdb redid the calling of the 5' RACE reads with MiXCR, one entry per CDR3 protein. The table has a few hundred thousand distinct CDR3 sequences, about 10% seen once. Source: CD4+ T cells sorted from PBMCs, taken 5 days after the yellow fever booster vaccination. These receptors were taken from a man aged 18-30 years who received the YFV17D yellow fever vaccine. Each CDR3 is given with its conserved first and last residue. The D gene is left open where the match is weak. Clone size is shown for a subset of rows, as once, few, many or a class of expanded clone.

>-|TRBJ2-7|-|TRBV12-5
CASGFRGGIRRGLYEQYF
TGTGCTAGTGGTTTCCGTGGAGGAATAAGACGGGGCCTCTACGAGCAGTACTTC
>-|TRBJ1-4|few|TRBV20-1
CSSSFRLGDEKLFF
TGCAGTTCGAGTTTTCGGCTAGGCGATGAAAAACTGTTTTTT
>-|TRBJ2-5|many|TRBV18
CASSEGLRAGETQYF
TGTGCCAGCTCCGAGGGCCTCAGGGCTGGGGAGACCCAGTACTTC
>-|TRBJ2-5|many|TRBV6-2/TRBV6-3
CASNSVGGNQETQYF
TGTGCCAGCAACTCCGTGGGGGGCAACCAAGAGACCCAGTACTTC
>-|TRBJ1-3|few|TRBV4-2
CASSQVGSTIYF
TGTGCCAGCAGCCAAGTTGGTAGCACCATATATTTT
>-|TRBJ1-2|many|TRBV27
CASSPTGAVHYGYTF
TGTGCCAGCAGCCCGACGGGGGCGGTTCACTATGGCTACACCTTC
>-|TRBJ2-1|few|TRBV12-3/TRBV12-4
CASSLAPETTYNEQFF
TGTGCCAGCAGTTTAGCGCCCGAGACTACTTACAATGAGCAGTTCTTC
>TRBD1|TRBJ1-1|-|TRBV12-3/TRBV12-4
CASIPTGGMNTEAFF
TGTGCCAGCATCCCGACAGGGGGTATGAACACTGAAGCTTTCTTT
>-|TRBJ2-1|many|TRBV9
CASSVDYNEQFF
TGTGCCAGCAGCGTAGATTACAATGAGCAGTTCTTC
>TRBD2|TRBJ2-3|-|TRBV29-1
CSGTGTSGADTQYF
TGCAGCGGTACCGGGACTAGCGGGGCAGATACGCAGTATTTT
>TRBD1|TRBJ2-3|-|TRBV12-5
CASGSRTGADTQYF
TGTGCTAGTGGTTCGCGGACAGGGGCAGATACGCAGTATTTT